This TCR beta chain stems from a study of blood T cell repertoires in COVID-19. Whole-study context: The United States, Italy and Spain were the sources of the acute and convalescent COVID-19 samples. T cells, B-cell-depleted T cells, or PBMCs provided the cDNA or gDNA that served as material.

Original handling: By means of reference gene primer amplification, nucleated cell counts were estimated. The data were produced by immunoSEQ multiplex PCR, yet TCRdb's version contains in-frame clones alone and is incomplete. That table furnishes V, J and clone size, whereas the DNA furnished D and trimming. The data show 120,000 to 150,000 clones, around four fifths seen once. V shed 3 bases, J shed 6 bases, and the junction held 2 bases outside the gene matches. Germline V gives CDR1 MGHRA, CDR2 YSYEKL. The CDR3 sequence is 15 residues long. This sequence originates from a woman aged 40 to 49 with active or convalescent COVID-19. This chain joins TRBV4-1 and TRBJ1-6, with 10 bases fitting TRBD1. Sequenced sample: peripheral blood. This chain's CDR3 is CASSHRQGANSPLHF. CDR3 bases: TGCGCCAGCAGCCACCGACAGGGGGCTAATTCACCCCTCCACTTT.